This T cell receptor (beta chain) was recovered during a study of cytomegalovirus exposure and HLA in healthy donors. V was clipped by 0 bases and J by 4 bases, with 9 bases between them. Germline CDR1 LNHDA, CDR2 SQIVND (reference sequence). This CDR3 has 14 residues. PCR involved 60 Vbeta and 13 Jbeta primers. Sequencing used immunoSEQ multiplex PCR; TCRdb keeps in-frame clones, though not all of them. The sample lists some 140,000 clones, 79% occurring once. This receptor was obtained from a man between 18 and 29 years old in good health and CMV-seronegative. The chain uses TRBV19 and TRBJ1-2; D is unresolved. The sequenced sample consisted of PBMCs. The chain's CDR3 is CASSIDLRSYGYTF. The CDR3, as DNA: TGTGCCAGTAGTATAGATCTAAGATCCTATGGCTACACCTTC.